Shown below are 29 T cell receptor beta chains from a single sample sequenced in a study of T cells expressing NK-cell markers. TCRdb re-called the 5' RACE reads and gives one entry per CDR3 protein, without DNA. Its clone listing holds more than 400,000 distinct CDR3 sequences. The sequencing sample was made of blood T cells: a sorted CD56 or NKG2C T cell subset, CD4+ or CD8+ T cells, or bulk PBMC T cells (not recorded which). Source of these receptors: a woman aged 18 to 75 in good health.

V usage is TRBV5-4 and J usage is TRBJ2-5; no DNA is available, so the TRBD1 call from TCRdb remains unchecked. The CDR3 loop spans 14 amino acids. Per germline, CDR1 SGHNT and CDR2 YYREEE (reference sequence). The CDR3 sequence is CASSLGGLEETQYF.

The rearrangement uses TRBV20-1 and TRBJ1-4; TCRdb's D call, TRBD1, is unchecked because there is no DNA. Germline-derived CDR1 and CDR2 are DFQATT and SNEGSKA (reference sequence). The CDR3 loop spans 15 amino acids. CDR3 sequence: CSAPRTGATNEKLFF.

This chain links TRBV11-2 with TRBJ2-2. Germline CDR1 is SGHAT and CDR2 is FQNNGV. This CDR3 spans 15 amino acids. CDR3 residues: CASSSRLLNTGELFF.

The V call is TRBV20-1, the J call TRBJ2-1. The CDR3 spans 14 residues. Per the germline V gene, CDR1 is DFQATT and CDR2 is SNEGSKA (reference sequence). The CDR3 sequence is CSASGGVLINEQFF.

The chain uses TRBV27 and TRBJ2-1; TCRdb picks TRBD2, but there is no DNA to check that call. Looked up from germline, CDR1 is MNHEY and CDR2 is SMNVEV (reference sequence). The CDR3 is 18 residues long. The CDR3 region is CASSSVASGRASYNEQFF.

The gene calls are TRBV6-2 or TRBV6-3 and TRBJ2-1; checking the TCRdb D call of TRBD2 is not possible without DNA. The CDR3 sequence is 19 residues long. CDR1 and CDR2 (germline): MNHEY, SVGEGT. CDR3 sequence reads: CASSYSTGLAVYPYNEQFF.

The gene calls are TRBV27 and TRBJ2-7; TCRdb proposes TRBD1, but this gene call is untestable without DNA. In germline, CDR1 is MNHEY, CDR2 SMNVEV (reference sequence). CDR3 length: 15 amino acids. CDR3 amino acids: CASIPWTGDGYEQYF.

This sequence joins TRBV3-1 and TRBJ2-4; TCRdb's assignment of TRBD2 cannot be checked, as there is no DNA. Per the germline V gene, CDR1 is LGHDT and CDR2 is YNNKEL (reference sequence). The CDR3 runs 18 residues. The CDR3: CASSQGGQAGVSKNIQYF.

V gene TRBV9 combines with J gene TRBJ1-1; the D call from TCRdb, TRBD1, cannot be confirmed without DNA. The length of the CDR3 is 13 residues. CDR1 SGDLS and CDR2 YYNGEE come from the germline V gene. The CDR3 sequence: CASSVEAGAEAFF.

V gene TRBV20-1 combines with J gene TRBJ2-1; absent DNA, TCRdb's TRBD2 call cannot be checked. Per the germline V gene, CDR1 is DFQATT and CDR2 is SNEGSKA (reference sequence). There are 15 residues in the CDR3. The CDR3: CSVRGLAGGFNEQFF.

The rearrangement joins TRBV27 to TRBJ2-6. The germline V gene encodes CDR1 MNHEY and CDR2 SMNVEV (reference sequence). This CDR3 region has 14 residues. The chain's CDR3 is CASTGFLGANVLTF. The whole variable domain, remainder taken from reference TRBV27 and TRBJ2-6, is EAQVTQNPRYLITVTGKKLTVTCSQNMNHEYMSWYRQDPGLGLRQIYYSMNVEVTDKGDVPEGYKVSRKEKRNFPLILESPSPNQTSLYFCASTGFLGANVLTFGAGSRLTVL.

V gene TRBV29-1 combines with J gene TRBJ1-2; the TCRdb D gene call, TRBD1, has no DNA to confirm it. CDR1 and CDR2 from the germline V gene are SQVTM and ANQGSEA. The CDR3 consists of 14 residues. This CDR3 is CSALGHPANYGYTF. Drawing the rest from reference TRBV29-1 and TRBJ1-2, the complete variable domain is SAVISQKPSRDICQRGTSLTIQCQVDSQVTMMFWYRQQPGQSLTLIATANQGSEATYESGFVIDKFPISRPNLTFSTLTVSNMSPEDSSIYLCSALGHPANYGYTFGSGTRLTVV.

The chain has TRBV29-1 and TRBJ2-3; the D call from TCRdb, TRBD2, cannot be confirmed without DNA. The CDR3 contains 16 residues. Germline CDR1 reads SQVTM; CDR2 reads ANQGSEA. CDR3 protein: CSVRAGVMLSTDTQYF.

The V and J genes are TRBV7-9 and TRBJ2-1; as DNA is missing, the TRBD2 call by TCRdb cannot be tested. The CDR3 extends over 15 amino acids. In germline, CDR1 is SEHNR, CDR2 FQNEAQ (reference sequence). The chain's CDR3 is CASSSGLAELNEQFF. Complete variable domain (other parts from reference TRBV7-9 and TRBJ2-1): DTGVSQNPRHKITKRGQNVTFRCDPISEHNRLYWYRQTLGQGPEFLTYFQNEAQLEKSRLLSDRFSAERPKGSFSTLEIQRTEQGDSAMYLCASSSGLAELNEQFFGPGTRLTVL.

CDR3 region: CSVVATRGGELFF. The rearrangement joins TRBV29-1 to TRBJ2-2; TCRdb names TRBD1, which stays unverified in the absence of DNA. Germline CDR1 is SQVTM and CDR2 is ANQGSEA. This CDR3 comprises 13 residues.

The V gene is TRBV12-3 or TRBV12-4, the J gene TRBJ2-2. The length of the CDR3 is 15 residues. CDR3 in amino acids: CASSRVGASAGELFF.

The chain uses TRBV5-6 and TRBJ1-2. The germline V gene encodes CDR1 SGHDT and CDR2 YYEEEE. CDR3 size: 13 residues. The CDR3 region is CASSLPGAEGYTF.

J is TRBJ2-3 and V is TRBV6-1; the D call from TCRdb, TRBD2, cannot be confirmed without DNA. CDR3 length: 16 amino acids. Germline CDR1 reads MNHNS; CDR2 reads SASEGT. The CDR3 reads CASSRTPGGGTDTQYF.

This chain joins TRBV27 and TRBJ1-4; the D gene TCRdb calls, TRBD1, cannot be checked with no DNA. In germline, CDR1 is MNHEY, CDR2 SMNVEV (reference sequence). CDR3 length: 12 residues. CDR3 sequence reads: CASSQGGTELFF. Full variable domain (rest looked up from reference TRBV27 and TRBJ1-4): EAQVTQNPRYLITVTGKKLTVTCSQNMNHEYMSWYRQDPGLGLRQIYYSMNVEVTDKGDVPEGYKVSRKEKRNFPLILESPSPNQTSLYFCASSQGGTELFFGSGTQLSVL.

The chain couples TRBV6-2 or TRBV6-3 to TRBJ2-5. The CDR3 length is 15 residues. From germline, CDR1 is MNHEY and CDR2 SVGEGT. The CDR3 loop reads CASSYEAKYQETQYF.

The rearrangement joins TRBV2 to TRBJ2-5; the TRBD2 assignment by TCRdb is unverifiable without DNA. The germline V gene encodes CDR1 SNHLY and CDR2 FYNNEI. This CDR3 is 15 amino acids long. The CDR3 region is CASSAGLAGQETQYF.

This chain joins TRBV7-2 and TRBJ2-1. CDR1 and CDR2 from the germline V gene are SGHTA and FQGNSA. The CDR3 extends over 15 amino acids. CDR3 protein: CASSLAAASYNEQFF.

V is TRBV12-3 or TRBV12-4 and J is TRBJ2-7; TCRdb returns TRBD2, unconfirmable since there is no DNA. The CDR3 sequence is 17 residues long. Here the CDR3 reads CASSPWGGTSGSYEQYF.

This chain connects TRBV7-2 to TRBJ2-5. The germline gives CDR1 SGHTA, CDR2 FQGNSA. This CDR3 region has 14 residues. The chain's CDR3 is CASSFVLGQETQYF.

This sequence joins TRBV6-2 or TRBV6-3 and TRBJ2-1; TCRdb's assignment of TRBD2 cannot be checked, as there is no DNA. The CDR3 has 17 residues. CDR1 is MNHEY, CDR2 SVGEGT, per germline. This chain's CDR3 is CASLKRRERGPYNEQFF.

V and J are TRBV7-2 and TRBJ1-5. This CDR3 contains 14 residues. Germline CDR1 is SGHTA and CDR2 is FQGNSA. This CDR3 is CASSLQRTGQPQHF.

This chain links TRBV4-3 with TRBJ2-1; the D gene TCRdb calls, TRBD2, cannot be checked with no DNA. This CDR3 has 17 amino acids. In germline, CDR1 is LGHNA, CDR2 YSLEER. CDR3: CASSQGTSAFSYNEQFF.

The chain is built from TRBV2 and TRBJ2-2; TCRdb's D call, TRBD1, is unchecked because there is no DNA. There are 15 residues in the CDR3. Germline V gives CDR1 SNHLY, CDR2 FYNNEI. The CDR3 spells CASRETGGNTGELFF.

This chain connects TRBV19 to TRBJ2-7. Per the germline V gene, CDR1 is LNHDA and CDR2 is SQIVND (reference sequence). This CDR3 is built from 13 residues. The CDR3 reads CASSITGFHEQYF.